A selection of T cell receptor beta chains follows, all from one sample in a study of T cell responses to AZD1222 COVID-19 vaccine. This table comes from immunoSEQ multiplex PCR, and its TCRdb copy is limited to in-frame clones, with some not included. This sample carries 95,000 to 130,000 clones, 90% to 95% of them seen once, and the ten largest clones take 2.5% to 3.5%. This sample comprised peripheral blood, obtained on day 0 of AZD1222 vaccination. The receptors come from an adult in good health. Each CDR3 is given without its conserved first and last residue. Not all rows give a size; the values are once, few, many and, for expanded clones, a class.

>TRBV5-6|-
ASNRQGDTEAF
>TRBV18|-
ASSPNGGGNQPQH
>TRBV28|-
ASSPPGVTQY
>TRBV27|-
ASSPTTGVAPLGGELF
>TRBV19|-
ASSPGREGPDTQY
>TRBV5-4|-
ASSLNTEAF
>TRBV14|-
ASSQDRDIAGGPLQY
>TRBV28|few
ASSLFPGVAGSYEQY
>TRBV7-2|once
ASSPSGDRGSSPLH
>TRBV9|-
ASSVGREMGQPQH
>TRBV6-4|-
ASSAERNGEQY
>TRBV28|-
ASTIRMEAYEQY
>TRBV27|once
ASSSLTSFSYNEQF
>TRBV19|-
ASSIRTGGYT
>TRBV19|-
ASSGRTSGSRELF
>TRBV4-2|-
ASSRFVAGVSTDTQY
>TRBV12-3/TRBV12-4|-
ASSDRGSAF
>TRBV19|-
ASSTSVGKNTQY
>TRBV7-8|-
ASSPLQRVADTQY
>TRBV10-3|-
AISGSGNTEAF
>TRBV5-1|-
ASSPRLAGESEF
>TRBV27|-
ASSLGMNTEAF
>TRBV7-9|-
ASSPSGRGPYEQY
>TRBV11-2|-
ASSFRLAGGPAHEQF
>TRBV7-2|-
ASSRVLTNYGYT
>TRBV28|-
ASSFRSEYGYT
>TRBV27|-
ASQTGGNTEAF
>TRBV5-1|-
ASSSWGHTDTQY
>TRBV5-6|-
ASYIYNEQF
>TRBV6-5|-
ASSYKVGYTEAF
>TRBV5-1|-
ASSLTGANVLT
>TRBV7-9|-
ASIPGARNTGELF
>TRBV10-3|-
AISASGQDKY
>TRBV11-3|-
ASSFMGSYNEQF
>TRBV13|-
ASSLGSGELF
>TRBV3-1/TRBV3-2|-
ASSQRLLLRYAEQF
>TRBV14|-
ASSPLAGIQETQY
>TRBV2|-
ASSEGDRGSYEQY
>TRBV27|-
ASSLGLVDEQF
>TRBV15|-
AAGSRGGADTQY
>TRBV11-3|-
ASSLSSNREAF
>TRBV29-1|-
SVGWGVNNEQF
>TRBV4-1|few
ASSHPPAGTNTEAF
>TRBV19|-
ASRGPDRVGNQPQH
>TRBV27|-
ASSPSAGEVTDTQY
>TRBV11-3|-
ASSEKVSSGANVLT
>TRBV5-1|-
ASQSGRLTDTQY
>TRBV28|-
ASSFGDRDYYGYT
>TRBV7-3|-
ASSLTPGPENEQF
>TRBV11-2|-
ASSSAPDSEAF
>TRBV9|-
ASSVGTSGTDTQY
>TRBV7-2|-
ASSLVTGGSYNSPLH
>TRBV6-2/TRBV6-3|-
ASSYSTTEAF
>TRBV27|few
ASSPKAGGQY
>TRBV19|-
ASSLGADYEQY